This entry features one TCR beta chain sequence. Germline CDR1 is SEHNR and CDR2 is FQNEAQ (reference sequence). The CDR3 sequence is 17 residues long. After removal of 4 bases from V and 4 bases from J, the junction contained 10 bases not matched to a gene. This specimen belongs to a study of shared clonotypes between healthy human individuals. CD8 cells regarded as naive lacked CD45RO, were positively chosen for CCR7, and omitted terminally differentiated effector memory CD45RA+ cells. This table comes from immunoSEQ multiplex PCR, and its TCRdb copy is limited to in-frame clones, with some not included. This sample has 800,000 to 950,000 clones; around 96% occur once, and the top ten carry less than 0.3%.

The V and J genes are TRBV7-9 and TRBJ2-5; 12 bases are a match to TRBD2. The origin of this receptor is a man aged 30-40 years in good health. The sequenced material came from naive CD8+ T cells sorted from blood. The CDR3 DNA follows: TGTGCCAGCAGCTCTACCGGACTAGCGGGAACCCGAGAGACCCAGTACTTC. Translation: CASSSTGLAGTRETQYF.